This TCR beta chain was recovered during a study of long-term antiretroviral therapy in people with HIV. The study, taken as a whole, reports: Clones that expanded before ART (that is, prior to treatment) dominated the repertoire at all time points. ART was followed by higher diversity that remained below transplant donor controls.

In the United States, treatment was given to all participants with HIV. Trimming took off 0 bases at V and 4 bases at J, with 8 bases between the two ends. CDR3 size: 15 residues. Germline V gives CDR1 SGHRS, CDR2 YFSETQ. As regards this clone: Its cognate antigen is unknown.

The libraries were made with immunoSEQ v3.0 at survey level. Sequencing aimed to cover roughly 40,000-50,000 T-cell genomes per sample. TCRdb's table, derived via immunoSEQ multiplex PCR, lists solely in-frame clones and lacks some. Here the sample spans 25,000 to 35,000 clones, around 72% being singletons. The chain couples TRBV5-1 to TRBJ2-6; D remains unclear. The source of this sequence is a woman aged 45 to 65 with HIV. Sequencing used unsorted PBMCs, obtained 3.1 years after starting antiretroviral therapy. The CDR3: CASSLAALGANVLTF. CDR3 DNA: TGCGCCAGCAGCTTGGCCGCCCTCGGGGCCAACGTCCTGACTTTC.